This TCR beta chain was identified in a study of blood T cell repertoires in COVID-19. Repertoires were generated with immunoSEQ multiplex PCR, while TCRdb's copy carries only in-frame clones and drops some. The table has roughly 240,000 clones, roughly 88% seen once. The CDR3 covers 11 residues. The germline CDR1 and CDR2 sequences are LNHDA and SQIVND (reference sequence). The V end lost 11 bases, the J end lost 4 bases, and 11 bases lay between the germline ends. The clonotype was recovered from a middle-aged man who had recovered from COVID-19. The chain joins TRBV19 to TRBJ1-1, with D uncertain. Specimen: peripheral blood. The CDR3 sequence: CAVRSVTEAFF. CDR3 sequence (DNA): TGTGCCGTCAGGTCGGTCACTGAAGCTTTCTTT.